The 22 T cell receptor beta chains below all came from one sample that was sequenced in a study of blood T cell repertoires in COVID-19 (dated by TCRdb to 2020 to 2022). The library relied on the immunoSEQ multiplex PCR assay. TCRdb retrieved this table from immuneACCESS and kept in-frame rearrangements only. Not all clones are present; in checked studies, unresolved V genes account for under half, and no reason is known for the remainder. This sample has 190,000 or so clones in its table, and around 88% of those were observed once. About 4.6% of the sample goes to the ten largest clones. The sequencing input was PBMCs or T cells enriched from blood (not recorded which). The origin of the receptors is a woman in her twenties or thirties who had been exposed to COVID-19.

The gene calls are TRBV3-1 (or the pseudogene TRBV3-2) and TRBJ1-1; D gene unclear. The CDR3 is made up of 15 amino acids. From germline, CDR1 is LGHDT and CDR2 YNNKEL (reference sequence). Deletions cut 1 base from V and 1 base from J, with 10 bases between. The DNA of the CDR3 is TGTGCCAGCAGCCAAGTTCGGGTAGGGAACACTGAAGCTTTCTTT. Translated, it gives CASSQVRVGNTEAFF.

The chain combines TRBV7-3 with TRBJ2-1; D possibly corresponds to TRBD1 (7 bases). Germline V gene sequence: CDR1 SGHTA, CDR2 FQGTGA. V lost 4 bases and J lost 10, with 26 bases in between. This CDR3 has 17 amino acids. Written as DNA, the CDR3 is TGTGCCAGCAGCTCCCAGCCCCTGGGGCAGGGGGGCACGGAGCAGTTCTTC. Translating it yields CASSSQPLGQGGTEQFF.

The V gene is TRBV5-1, the J gene TRBJ1-3, with TRBD1 matching over 10 bases. This CDR3 contains 17 residues. Looked up from germline, CDR1 is SGHRS and CDR2 is YFSETQ. The ends lost 4 bases at V and 1 base at J; junction bases unmatched: 8. The DNA for the CDR3 is TGCGCCAGCAGCGCCGAGACAGGGGGCATTTCTGGAAACACCATATATTTT. This codes for CASSAETGGISGNTIYF.

V and J are TRBV24-1 and TRBJ1-5, with D possibly TRBD1 on 6 matching bases. This CDR3 contains 16 residues. With 4 bases removed from V and 3 bases from J, the gap between germline ends came to 15 bases. Germline V lookup: CDR1 KGHDR, CDR2 SFDVKD. Written as DNA, the CDR3 is TGTGCCACCAGTGACCCCCGACAGGCCTCCAATCAGCCCCAGCATTTT. It codes for CATSDPRQASNQPQHF.

This clone was seen more than once but under ten times. This chain links TRBV5-1 with TRBJ2-7, with TRBD1 matching over 7 bases. Germline V lookup: CDR1 SGHRS, CDR2 YFSETQ. The CDR3 spans 14 residues. J was trimmed by 0 bases and V by 3 bases; bases with no gene match: 3. The CDR3 spells CASSSGTASYEQYF. The CDR3 DNA reads as TGCGCCAGCAGCTCCGGGACAGCCTCCTACGAGCAGTACTTC.

As for this clone: Other nucleotide sequences from this sample produce the same CDR3. The chain employs TRBV5-1 and TRBJ1-5, with D uncertain. Trimming cost V 6 bases and J 2 bases, with 12 bases left between them. This CDR3 region has 14 residues. Germline V gives CDR1 SGHRS, CDR2 YFSETQ. Here the CDR3 DNA reads TGCGCCAGCACCCTACTCCCGGGCAATCAGCCCCAGCATTTT. It yields the protein CASTLLPGNQPQHF.

CDR3 nucleotide sequence: TGTGCCAGTAGAAGGACAGGGGGGAACTCCTACGAGCAGTACTTC. It specifies CASRRTGGNSYEQYF. The rearrangement joins TRBV19 to TRBJ2-7; TRBD1 matches 10 bases. Looked up from germline, CDR1 is LNHDA and CDR2 is SQIVND (reference sequence). This CDR3 has 15 residues. Trimming took 6 bases from V and 0 from J; bases not matched to a gene: 5.

The CDR3 sequence: CASSLDRARSPLHF. Written as DNA, the CDR3 is TGTGCCAGCAGCTTAGACAGGGCGAGGTCACCCCTCCACTTT. The chain has TRBV11-2 and TRBJ1-6, with D perhaps matching TRBD1 (5 bases). The CDR3 has 14 amino acids. V lost 0 bases to trimming and J lost 10 bases, with 10 bases between them. Germline CDR1 and CDR2: SGHAT and FQNNGV.

This sequence joins TRBV27 and TRBJ1-2, with 9 bases fitting TRBD1. This CDR3 contains 15 residues. Germline loops: CDR1 MNHEY, CDR2 SMNVEV (reference sequence). V gave up 6 bases and J gave up 6 bases; unmatched junction bases: 11. The CDR3, as DNA: TGTGCCAGCAGGCCTTACGGGACAGGGAGTGATGGCTACACCTTC. Protein product: CASRPYGTGSDGYTF.

V gene TRBV18 combines with J gene TRBJ2-1; D is perhaps TRBD1 (5 bases). CDR1 KGHSH and CDR2 LQKENI come from the germline V gene. V was clipped by 0 bases and J by 6 bases, with 12 bases between them. The CDR3 covers 15 residues. CDR3 protein: CASSPPGLGSNEQFF. The CDR3 DNA reads TGTGCCAGCTCACCACCGGGGCTGGGGTCCAATGAGCAGTTCTTC.

The J gene is TRBJ2-7, the V gene TRBV11-3; 9 bases are shared with TRBD2. With 3 bases clipped from V and 4 bases from J, the junction kept 7 bases outside the gene matches. CDR1 and CDR2 (germline): SGHNT, YENEEA. This CDR3 is 15 amino acids long. The CDR3 is CASSFSSGGAYEQYF. The DNA for the CDR3 is TGTGCCAGCAGCTTCAGTAGCGGGGGAGCTTACGAGCAGTACTTC. The variable domain in full, with the rest retrieved from reference TRBV11-3 and TRBJ2-7, is EAGVVQSPRYKIIEKKQPVAFWCNPISGHNTLYWYLQNLGQGPELLIRYENEEAVDDSQLPKDRFSAERLKGVDSTLKIQPAELGDSAVYLCASSFSSGGAYEQYFGPGTRLTVT.

This clone has just one count. This rearrangement joins TRBV19 to TRBJ2-7; 10 bases fit TRBD1. The junction had 4 bases not matched to a gene; V was cut back by 5 bases and J by 3 bases. This CDR3 is built from 14 residues. CDR1 LNHDA and CDR2 SQIVND come from the germline V gene (reference sequence). CDR3: CASSAGQGVYEQYF. CDR3 nucleotides: TGTGCCAGTAGTGCAGGACAGGGGGTCTACGAGCAGTACTTC.

The chain has TRBV19 and TRBJ1-6, with a weak D call TRBD1 (5 bases). Deletions cut 4 bases from V and 0 bases from J, with 22 bases between. Germline V gene sequence: CDR1 LNHDA, CDR2 SQIVND (reference sequence). The CDR3 loop spans 20 amino acids. The CDR3 loop is CASSTPAGGFGSSYNSPLHF. DNA for the CDR3: TGTGCCAGTAGTACCCCCGCTGGGGGGTTTGGGAGCTCCTATAATTCACCCCTCCACTTT. Variable domain in full (rest from reference TRBV19 and TRBJ1-6): DGGITQSPKYLFRKEGQNVTLSCEQNLNHDAMYWYRQDPGQGLRLIYYSQIVNDFQKGDIAEGYSVSREKKESFPLTVTSAQKNPTAFYLCASSTPAGGFGSSYNSPLHFGNGTRLTVT.

The chain joins TRBV11-3 to TRBJ2-7, with 10 bases identical to TRBD2. The junction had 3 bases not matched to a gene; V was cut back by 5 bases and J by 2 bases. CDR3 length equals 14 residues. The germline V gene encodes CDR1 SGHNT and CDR2 YENEEA. The CDR3 nucleotides are TGTGCCAGCAGCGCCGGGACTAGCGCCTACGAGCAGTACTTC. Protein sequence: CASSAGTSAYEQYF.

This clone has only one observation. A read error may account for a junction end that differs from germline. This rearrangement joins TRBV7-6 to TRBJ2-7; possibly TRBD2 for D (5 bases). Per the germline V gene, CDR1 is SGHVS and CDR2 is FNYEAQ. The CDR3 runs 12 residues. The CDR3 coding sequence is TGTGCCAGCAGCTTAGGAGTCGCGGACTTAAACTTC. Translation: CASSLGVADLNF.

V and J are TRBV28 and TRBJ1-2, with TRBD1 identical over 8 bases. CDR1 is MDHEN and CDR2 is SYDVKM in the germline V gene. After removal of 5 bases from V and 8 bases from J, the junction contained 10 bases not matched to a gene. The CDR3 is made up of 14 amino acids. The CDR3 sequence is CASSSGQGAEGYTF. CDR3 sequence (DNA): TGTGCCAGCAGTAGTGGGCAGGGGGCGGAAGGCTACACCTTC.

This chain joins TRBV5-1 and TRBJ1-5, with D perhaps matching TRBD1 (6 bases). Germline loops: CDR1 SGHRS, CDR2 YFSETQ. The length of the CDR3 is 13 residues. With 7 bases removed from V and 0 bases from J, the gap between germline ends came to 8 bases. CDR3 residues: CASWDISNQPQHF. Here the CDR3 DNA reads TGCGCCAGCTGGGACATTAGCAATCAGCCCCAGCATTTT.

V gene TRBV6-5 combines with J gene TRBJ1-4; perhaps TRBD1 as D (6 bases). Germline V lookup: CDR1 MNHEY, CDR2 SVGAGI. V lost 2 bases and J 0 bases, leaving 10 bases between the germline ends. This CDR3 comprises 16 residues. DNA for the CDR3: TGTGCCAGCAGTTACAGGGGGTACGCAACTAATGAAAAACTGTTTTTT. Translating gives CASSYRGYATNEKLFF.

V is TRBV9 and J is TRBJ1-2; weak D call: TRBD1 (6 bases). In germline, CDR1 is SGDLS, CDR2 YYNGEE. The CDR3 runs 16 residues. V was pared by 3 bases and J by 4 bases, with 19 bases between. The CDR3 DNA follows: TGTGCCAGCAGCGCACCCGCCGGACAGTCGCCCTATGGCTACACCTTC. Its translation is CASSAPAGQSPYGYTF. The full variable domain, its missing parts supplied by reference TRBV9 and TRBJ1-2, is DSGVTQTPKHLITATGQRVTLRCSPRSGDLSVYWYQQSLDQGLQFLIQYYNGEERAKGNILERFSAQQFPDLHSELNLSSLELGDSALYFCASSAPAGQSPYGYTFGSGTRLTVV.

The CDR3 region is CASSLAGHGYTF. The CDR3 DNA follows: TGTGCCAGCAGTTTAGCGGGGCATGGCTACACCTTC. The V call is TRBV12-3 or TRBV12-4, the J call TRBJ1-2; TRBD1 is a possible D gene (5 bases). With 0 bases removed from V and 6 bases from J, the gap between germline ends came to 5 bases. CDR3 length: 12 amino acids.

The gene calls are TRBV2 and TRBJ1-3; D is perhaps TRBD1 (5 bases). CDR3 size: 13 residues. CDR1 and CDR2 from the germline V gene are SNHLY and FYNNEI. V lost 5 bases, J lost 3 bases, and 8 bases lay in between. The CDR3 protein is CASSRGYGNTIYF. The CDR3 nucleotides read TGTGCCAGCAGTCGGGGGTATGGAAACACCATATATTTT.

The chain has TRBV28 and TRBJ1-6, with D uncertain. Trimming cost V 5 bases and J 7 bases, with 12 bases left between them. The CDR3 contains 14 residues. Germline loops: CDR1 MDHEN, CDR2 SYDVKM. In DNA, the CDR3 is TGTGCCAGCAGTGGCAACGGGGTAAATTCACCCCTCCACTTT. It is translated as CASSGNGVNSPLHF.